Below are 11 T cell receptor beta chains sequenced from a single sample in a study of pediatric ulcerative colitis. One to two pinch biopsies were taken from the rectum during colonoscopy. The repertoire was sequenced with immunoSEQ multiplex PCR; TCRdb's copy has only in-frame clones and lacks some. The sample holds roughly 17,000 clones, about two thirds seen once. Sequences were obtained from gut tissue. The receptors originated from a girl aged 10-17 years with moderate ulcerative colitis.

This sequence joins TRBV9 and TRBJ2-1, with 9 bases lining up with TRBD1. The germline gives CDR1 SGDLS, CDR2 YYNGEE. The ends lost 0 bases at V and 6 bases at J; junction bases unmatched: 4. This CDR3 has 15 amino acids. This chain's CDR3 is CASSVEGQGGNEQFF. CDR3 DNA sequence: TGTGCCAGCAGCGTAGAGGGACAGGGAGGCAATGAGCAGTTCTTC.

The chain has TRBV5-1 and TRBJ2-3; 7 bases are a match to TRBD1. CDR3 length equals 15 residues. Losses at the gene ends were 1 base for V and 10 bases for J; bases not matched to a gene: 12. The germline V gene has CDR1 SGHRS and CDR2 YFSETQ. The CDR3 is CASSLWGTEKAPQYF. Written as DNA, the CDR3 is TGCGCCAGCAGCTTGTGGGGGACAGAAAAAGCACCGCAGTATTTT.

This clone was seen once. The CDR3 DNA sequence: TGTGCCAGCACCAAATTAGAACTCGGTGAACCAAGGCAGTTCTTC. The encoded protein is CASTKLELGEPRQFF. The V and J genes are TRBV11-2 and TRBJ2-1, with unresolved D. CDR1 and CDR2 (germline): SGHAT, FQNNGV. V was clipped by 7 bases and J by 12 bases, with 25 bases between them. CDR3 length: 15 amino acids.

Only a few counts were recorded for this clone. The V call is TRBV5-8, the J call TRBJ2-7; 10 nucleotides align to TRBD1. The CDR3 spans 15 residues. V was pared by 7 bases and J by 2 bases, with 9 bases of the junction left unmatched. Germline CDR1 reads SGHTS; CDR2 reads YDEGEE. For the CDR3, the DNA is TGTGCCAGCCGCTCCCCGGGACAGGGGACCTACGAGCAGTACTTC. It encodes CASRSPGQGTYEQYF. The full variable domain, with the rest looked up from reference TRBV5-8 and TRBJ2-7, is EAGVTQSPTHLIKTRGQQATLRCSPISGHTSVYWYQQALGLGLQFLLWYDEGEERNRGNFPPRFSGRQFPNYSSELNVNALELEDSALYLCASRSPGQGTYEQYFGPGTRLTVT.

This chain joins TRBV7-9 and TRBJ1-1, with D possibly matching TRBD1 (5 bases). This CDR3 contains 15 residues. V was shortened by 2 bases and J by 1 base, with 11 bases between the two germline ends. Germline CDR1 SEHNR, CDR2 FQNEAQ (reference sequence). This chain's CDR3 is CASSLSRGRNTEAFF. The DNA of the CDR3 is TGTGCCAGCAGCTTAAGTAGGGGTCGGAACACTGAAGCTTTCTTT.

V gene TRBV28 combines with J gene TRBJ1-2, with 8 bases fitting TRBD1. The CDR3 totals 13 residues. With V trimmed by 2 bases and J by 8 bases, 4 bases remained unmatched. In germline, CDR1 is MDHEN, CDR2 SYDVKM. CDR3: CASSLPGQGGYTF. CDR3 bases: TGTGCCAGCAGTTTACCTGGACAGGGCGGCTACACCTTC.

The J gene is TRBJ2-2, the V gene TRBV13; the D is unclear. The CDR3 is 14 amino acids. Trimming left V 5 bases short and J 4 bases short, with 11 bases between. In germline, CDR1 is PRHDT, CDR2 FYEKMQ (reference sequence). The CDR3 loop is CASSLPGLTGELFF. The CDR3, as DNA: TGTGCCAGCAGCCTCCCAGGTCTCACCGGGGAGCTGTTTTTT.

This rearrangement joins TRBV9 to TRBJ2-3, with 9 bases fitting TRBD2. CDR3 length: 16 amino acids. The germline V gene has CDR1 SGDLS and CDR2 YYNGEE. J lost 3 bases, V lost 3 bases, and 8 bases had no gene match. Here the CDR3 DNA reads TGTGCCAGCAGCGAAGAAGCGGGGGGAGGGACAGATACGCAGTATTTT. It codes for CASSEEAGGGTDTQYF.

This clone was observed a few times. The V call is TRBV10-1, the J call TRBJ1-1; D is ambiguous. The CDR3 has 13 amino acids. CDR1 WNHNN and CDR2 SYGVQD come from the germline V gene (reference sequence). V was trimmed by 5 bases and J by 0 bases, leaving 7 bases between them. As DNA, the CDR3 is TGCGCCAGCAGTCTACAGATGAACACTGAAGCTTTCTTT. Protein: CASSLQMNTEAFF.

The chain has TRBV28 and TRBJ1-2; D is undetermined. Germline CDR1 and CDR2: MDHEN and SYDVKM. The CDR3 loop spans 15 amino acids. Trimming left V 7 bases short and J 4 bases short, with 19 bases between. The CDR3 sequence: CASMEQEFAVYGYTF. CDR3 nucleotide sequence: TGTGCCAGCATGGAGCAGGAGTTTGCTGTCTATGGCTACACCTTC.

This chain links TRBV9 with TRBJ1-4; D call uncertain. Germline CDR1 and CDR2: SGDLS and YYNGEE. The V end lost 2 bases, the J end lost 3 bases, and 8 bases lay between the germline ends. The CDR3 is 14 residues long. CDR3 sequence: CASSVRASNEKLFF. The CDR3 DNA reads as TGTGCCAGCAGCGTGCGAGCGTCTAATGAAAAACTGTTTTTT.